The 28 T cell receptor beta chains given below trace back to one sample, sequenced in a study of shared clonotypes between healthy human individuals. Terminally differentiated effector memory CD45RA+ cells were left out of the naive CD8 fraction, which was CD45RO-negative and positively selected for CCR7. The data were produced by immunoSEQ multiplex PCR, yet TCRdb's version contains in-frame clones alone and is incomplete. The data contain some 2 million clones, roughly 94% of them singletons. What was sequenced was naive CD8+ T cells sorted from blood. The receptors shown here come from a man younger than 35 in good health.

This clone was seen more than once but under ten times. This rearrangement joins TRBV2 to TRBJ2-1; D remains ambiguous. The CDR3 covers 12 residues. The V gene lost 6 bases and the J gene lost 8 bases, with 11 bases spanning the gap. Per germline, CDR1 SNHLY and CDR2 FYNNEI. The CDR3 bases are TGTGCCAGCAGGCTAGAGACCTATGAGCAGTTCTTC. This sequence encodes CASRLETYEQFF.

The chain carries TRBV10-2 and TRBJ2-5, with 9 bases that match TRBD1. Germline V gene data show CDR1 as WSHSY and CDR2 as SAAADI. Losses at the gene ends were 8 bases for V and 7 bases for J; bases not matched to a gene: 17. The CDR3 loop spans 16 amino acids. CDR3 amino acids: CASAGQGSGGSGTQYF. DNA for the CDR3: TGCGCCAGCGCCGGACAGGGGTCGGGGGGCTCAGGGACCCAGTACTTC.

The chain uses TRBV10-2 and TRBJ2-3; possibly TRBD1 or TRBD2 for D (6 bases each). Trimming took 3 bases from V and 1 from J, leaving 11 bases between them. The CDR3 covers 15 residues. Germline V lookup: CDR1 WSHSY, CDR2 SAAADI. In DNA, the CDR3 is TGCGCCAGCAGTGATTGGGGGGCCGGCACAGATACGCAGTATTTT. It is translated as CASSDWGAGTDTQYF.

This clone showed up just a few times. Within the sample, other DNA sequences also encode this same CDR3. The chain joins TRBV5-1 to TRBJ2-7, with a tentative D call TRBD1 (6 bases). From germline, CDR1 is SGHRS and CDR2 YFSETQ. The length of the CDR3 is 12 residues. V was trimmed by 0 bases and J by 6 bases, leaving 7 bases between them. In DNA form, the CDR3 reads TGCGCCAGCAGCTTGGGGGGGCCCGAGCAGTACTTC. Its protein product is CASSLGGPEQYF.

The chain couples TRBV6-1 to TRBJ1-1; D may be TRBD1 (5 bases). This CDR3 contains 15 residues. Germline CDR1 MNHNS, CDR2 SASEGT. V was clipped by 2 bases and J by 0 bases, with 10 bases between them. The CDR3 protein is CASSEMAGMNTEAFF. CDR3 DNA sequence: TGTGCCAGCAGTGAAATGGCAGGGATGAACACTGAAGCTTTCTTT.

The chain has TRBV7-8 and TRBJ2-2; 9 bases are a match to TRBD1. This CDR3 region has 16 residues. From germline, CDR1 is SGHVS and CDR2 FQNEAQ. J was trimmed by 4 bases and V by 5 bases; bases with no gene match: 8. The CDR3 DNA reads as TGTGCCAGCAGCGCGACAGGGGGTCTATTCACCGGGGAGCTGTTTTTT. Its protein is CASSATGGLFTGELFF.

The V and J genes are TRBV27 and TRBJ2-7; D is possibly TRBD1 (5 bases). Trimming removed 3 bases at V and 0 bases at J, with 15 bases between. This CDR3 region has 16 residues. CDR1 is MNHEY, CDR2 SMNVEV, per germline (reference sequence). DNA of the CDR3: TGTGCCAGCAGTTTCAGTCAAGGCAGGGTCTCCTACGAGCAGTACTTC. This encodes CASSFSQGRVSYEQYF.

This rearrangement joins TRBV27 to TRBJ2-7; the D gene could be TRBD1 or TRBD2 (5 bases each). Germline assignment: CDR1 MNHEY and CDR2 SMNVEV (reference sequence). The CDR3 is 12 residues long. V lost 8 bases and J 2 bases, leaving 10 bases between the germline ends. The CDR3 is CASGTVAYEQYF. CDR3 in DNA: TGTGCCAGCGGGACGGTGGCCTACGAGCAGTACTTC.

The chain combines TRBV27 with TRBJ2-7; D is unresolved. Deletions cut 0 bases from V and 5 bases from J, with 11 bases between. CDR3 length: 14 amino acids. CDR1 and CDR2 from the germline V gene are MNHEY and SMNVEV (reference sequence). The CDR3 coding sequence is TGTGCCAGCAGTTTATCGGATAGTCTTCACGAGCAGTACTTC. Residues: CASSLSDSLHEQYF.

The chain uses TRBV4-1 and TRBJ1-1, with D hard to call. Germline V CDR1 and CDR2: MGHRA, YSYEKL. The CDR3 extends over 16 amino acids. V shed 3 bases and J shed 1 base, with 15 bases lying between them. CDR3 nucleotides: TGCGCCAGCAGCCAGGGTTACGAATCCTGGAACACTGAAGCTTTCTTT. It specifies CASSQGYESWNTEAFF.

V gene TRBV4-1 combines with J gene TRBJ2-7; 7 bases match TRBD1. V was pared by 6 bases and J by 3 bases, with 8 bases of the junction left unmatched. The CDR3 is 14 amino acids. CDR1 and CDR2 (germline): MGHRA, YSYEKL. The CDR3 DNA is TGCGCCAGCAGTCCGGACAGGAGAAACTACGAGCAGTACTTC. This translates into CASSPDRRNYEQYF.

Here the CDR3 DNA reads TGTGCCAGCGGCCAGCCTCCCCCCTACGAGCAGTACTTC. Translation gives CASGQPPPYEQYF. This rearrangement joins TRBV6-5 to TRBJ2-7; D gene ambiguous. Germline lookup yields CDR1 MNHEY and CDR2 SVGAGI. This CDR3 is 13 amino acids long. The V gene lost 8 bases and the J gene lost 2 bases, with 13 bases spanning the gap.

The CDR3 region is CASRQSGEDEQYF. The CDR3 nucleotides are TGTGCCAGCAGACAATCGGGTGAGGACGAGCAGTACTTC. The chain carries TRBV7-8 and TRBJ2-7; D unresolved. The V end lost 6 bases, the J end lost 5 bases, and 14 bases lay between the germline ends. CDR1 SGHVS and CDR2 FQNEAQ come from the germline V gene. The CDR3 extends over 13 amino acids. Full variable domain (outside the CDR3, taken from reference TRBV7-8 and TRBJ2-7): GAGVSQSPRYKVAKRGQDVALRCDPISGHVSLFWYQQALGQGPEFLTYFQNEAQLDKSGLPSDRFFAERPEGSVSTLKIQRTQQEDSAVYLCASRQSGEDEQYFGPGTRLTVT.

The V and J genes are TRBV7-2 and TRBJ1-1; unclear D gene. The ends were cut back, 0 bases at V and 1 base at J, with 9 bases in the middle. Germline V CDR1 and CDR2: SGHTA, FQGNSA. CDR3 length: 15 residues. The CDR3 nucleotides read TGTGCCAGCAGCTTAGCGCTCGGCGGGAACACTGAAGCTTTCTTT. Translated, it gives CASSLALGGNTEAFF.

With regard to this clone: The same CDR3 can be traced to other DNA sequences in this sample. The CDR3, as DNA: TGTGCCAGCAGATCGGGGACAGGAGATGGCTACACCTTC. This translates into CASRSGTGDGYTF. V gene TRBV6-5 combines with J gene TRBJ1-2, with TRBD1 matching 8 bases. This CDR3 is built from 13 residues. The V and J ends lost 6 bases and 6 bases, in that order; junction bases with no gene match: 6. Germline V gene lookup returns CDR1 MNHEY and CDR2 SVGAGI.

The chain has TRBV15 and TRBJ2-2; 8 nucleotides match TRBD2. The germline gives CDR1 LNHNV, CDR2 YYDKDF (reference sequence). CDR3 length: 17 amino acids. J gave up 3 bases and V 2 bases, and 8 bases lay outside the gene matches. CDR3 residues: CATSRSQTSEDTGELFF. CDR3 in DNA: TGTGCCACCAGCAGATCCCAGACTAGCGAGGACACCGGGGAGCTGTTTTTT.

The chain is built from TRBV5-1 and TRBJ2-7, with 10 bases aligning to TRBD1. Unmatched junction bases numbered 10, after V lost 4 bases and J lost 3 bases. The CDR3 is 16 residues long. The germline V gene has CDR1 SGHRS and CDR2 YFSETQ. As DNA, the CDR3 is TGCGCCAGCAGCATAAGTAACCGGGACAGGGGCTACGAGCAGTACTTC. Translation: CASSISNRDRGYEQYF. Together with reference TRBV5-1 and TRBJ2-7, the CDR3 gives the full variable domain: KAGVTQTPRYLIKTRGQQVTLSCSPISGHRSVSWYQQTPGQGLQFLFEYFSETQRNKGNFPGRFSGRQFSNSRSEMNVSTLELGDSALYLCASSISNRDRGYEQYFGPGTRLTVT.

Only one count was recorded for this clone. The rearrangement joins TRBV7-8 to TRBJ2-7; D call uncertain. Germline CDR1 reads SGHVS; CDR2 reads FQNEAQ. The V end lost 2 bases, the J end lost 7 bases, and 12 bases lay between the germline ends. The length of the CDR3 is 13 residues. CDR3 protein: CASSLKTGWEQYF. The CDR3, as DNA: TGTGCCAGCAGCTTAAAGACCGGGTGGGAGCAGTACTTC.

This chain links TRBV30 with TRBJ2-5, with 7 positions matching TRBD2. The V and J ends lost 2 bases and 1 base, in that order; junction bases with no gene match: 4. CDR3 length: 14 amino acids. Germline lookup yields CDR1 GTSNPN and CDR2 SVGIG (reference sequence). Here the CDR3 DNA reads TGTGCCTGGAGTTGGCTAGCGGCCCAAGAGACCCAGTACTTC. Encoded protein: CAWSWLAAQETQYF.

The chain has TRBV10-3 and TRBJ2-1; D may be TRBD1 or TRBD2 (5 bases each). CDR3 length equals 14 residues. With 3 bases removed from V and 7 bases from J, the gap between germline ends came to 13 bases. The germline gives CDR1 ENHRY, CDR2 SYGVKD. Here the CDR3 reads CAISDNLGENEQFF. DNA for the CDR3: TGTGCCATCAGTGATAATTTGGGGGAAAATGAGCAGTTCTTC.

V usage is TRBV7-9 and J usage is TRBJ2-2, with 11 bases fitting TRBD2. V dropped 5 bases and J dropped 3; count of bases not matched to a gene: 8. There are 17 residues in the CDR3. CDR1 and CDR2 (germline): SEHNR, FQNEAQ (reference sequence). In DNA form, the CDR3 reads TGTGCCAGCAGCAGCGCCACTAGCGGGAGTTACACCGGGGAGCTGTTTTTT. The encoded protein is CASSSATSGSYTGELFF. The complete variable domain, with remaining parts taken from reference TRBV7-9 and TRBJ2-2, reads DTGVSQNPRHKITKRGQNVTFRCDPISEHNRLYWYRQTLGQGPEFLTYFQNEAQLEKSRLLSDRFSAERPKGSFSTLEIQRTEQGDSAMYLCASSSATSGSYTGELFFGEGSRLTVL.

The chain couples TRBV6-1 to TRBJ2-1; D ambiguous. Germline CDR1 and CDR2: MNHNS and SASEGT. The V and J ends lost 8 bases and 5 bases respectively, with 7 bases between them. The CDR3 consists of 11 residues. The CDR3 DNA sequence: TGTGCCAGCGACCCCCACAATGAGCAGTTCTTC. The encoded protein is CASDPHNEQFF.

This chain connects TRBV19 to TRBJ2-2; 10 bases match TRBD1. The CDR3 length is 16 residues. Losses at the gene ends were 7 bases for V and 5 bases for J; bases not matched to a gene: 10. Germline CDR1 is LNHDA and CDR2 is SQIVND (reference sequence). The CDR3, as DNA: TGTGCCAGTACCATGACAGGGGGCGCGAGTACCGGGGAGCTGTTTTTT. Translated: CASTMTGGASTGELFF. Full variable domain (rest looked up from reference TRBV19 and TRBJ2-2): DGGITQSPKYLFRKEGQNVTLSCEQNLNHDAMYWYRQDPGQGLRLIYYSQIVNDFQKGDIAEGYSVSREKKESFPLTVTSAQKNPTAFYLCASTMTGGASTGELFFGEGSRLTVL.

The chain has TRBV7-3 and TRBJ2-3; no reliable D call. Germline CDR1 SGHTA, CDR2 FQGTGA. V shed 2 bases and J shed 4 bases, with 7 bases lying between them. The CDR3 loop spans 13 amino acids. The CDR3: CASSLGNSDTQYF. Written as DNA, the CDR3 is TGTGCCAGCAGCTTAGGGAATTCAGATACGCAGTATTTT.

V usage is TRBV18 and J usage is TRBJ2-5; the D gene is possibly TRBD2 (5 bases). The CDR3 runs 16 residues. V was pared by 2 bases and J by 2 bases, with 15 bases between. Germline loops: CDR1 KGHSH, CDR2 LQKENI. The CDR3 sequence is CASSPDVGRGQETQYF. In DNA form, the CDR3 reads TGTGCCAGCTCACCAGACGTCGGTAGAGGGCAAGAGACCCAGTACTTC.

This sequence joins TRBV7-8 and TRBJ2-3; 11 bases are a match to TRBD2. The J segment lost 3 bases and the V segment lost 6 bases, leaving 8 bases of the junction unmatched. Germline values: CDR1 SGHVS, CDR2 FQNEAQ. This CDR3 region has 16 residues. The CDR3 loop reads CASRLLSGGVTDTQYF. The DNA of the CDR3 is TGTGCCAGCAGGCTTCTTAGCGGGGGGGTAACAGATACGCAGTATTTT.

The chain joins TRBV7-3 to TRBJ2-7; D might be TRBD2 (6 bases). There are 14 residues in the CDR3. V was trimmed by 1 base and J by 7 bases, leaving 14 bases between them. The germline V gene has CDR1 SGHTA and CDR2 FQGTGA. Here the CDR3 reads CASSLRAGLGEQYF. For the CDR3, the DNA is TGTGCCAGCAGCTTAAGGGCGGGGTTAGGAGAGCAGTACTTC.

CDR3 protein: CASSHEESTNEKLFF. The CDR3 DNA reads as TGCGCCAGCAGCCATGAGGAGTCAACTAATGAAAAACTGTTTTTT. The chain is built from TRBV4-1 and TRBJ1-4; D is ambiguous. Between the trimmed V and J ends, which lost 3 bases and 0 bases, there was a span of 8 bases. Germline V lookup: CDR1 MGHRA, CDR2 YSYEKL. This CDR3 comprises 15 residues.